Listed below are T cell receptor beta chains from one sample, sequenced in a study of T cell responses to AZD1222 COVID-19 vaccine. The assay was immunoSEQ multiplex PCR, and TCRdb's table has in-frame clones only and misses some. Found here are some 130,000 clones, roughly 90% of them singletons; the top ten hold around 2.8%. Source: peripheral blood, taken on day 0 of AZD1222 vaccination. The receptor source for this set is an adult in good health. The CDR3 runs from the conserved cysteine through the conserved F or W. The D gene is left open where the match is weak. Some rows mark clone size as missing; the rest say once, few, many or name a class of expanded clone.

abundance: -
v_gene: TRBV6-4
j_gene: TRBJ2-1
d_gene: -
CDR3nt: TGTGCCAGCAGTGACTCCCCGGGAGAGGTCAATGAGCAGTTCTTC
CDR3aa: CASSDSPGEVNEQFF

abundance: -
v_gene: TRBV9
j_gene: TRBJ1-4
d_gene: TRBD1
CDR3nt: TGTGCCAGCAGCTTCGGGACAGGAACTAATGAAAAACTGTTTTTT
CDR3aa: CASSFGTGTNEKLFF

abundance: -
v_gene: TRBV7-2
j_gene: TRBJ1-5
d_gene: -
CDR3nt: TGTGCCAGCAGCTTCCCAGGTGATCAGCCCCAGCATTTT
CDR3aa: CASSFPGDQPQHF

abundance: -
v_gene: TRBV7-6
j_gene: TRBJ2-5
d_gene: -
CDR3nt: TGTGCCAGCAGCTTAGAGGCGGAATTACCTGGGGAGACCCAGTACTTC
CDR3aa: CASSLEAELPGETQYF

abundance: -
v_gene: TRBV6-1
j_gene: TRBJ2-7
d_gene: -
CDR3nt: TGTGCCAGCAGTGAAGTCGGTGGAGTTGCAGACGAGCAGTACTTC
CDR3aa: CASSEVGGVADEQYF

abundance: once
v_gene: TRBV7-2
j_gene: TRBJ2-1
d_gene: -
CDR3nt: TGTGCCAGCAGCTCAATACCACGACGGCACAATGAGCAGTTCTTC
CDR3aa: CASSSIPRRHNEQFF

abundance: once
v_gene: TRBV7-3
j_gene: TRBJ2-3
d_gene: TRBD2
CDR3nt: TGTGCCAGCAGCTTAACAGGGACTAGCGGAACAGATACGCAGTATTTT
CDR3aa: CASSLTGTSGTDTQYF

abundance: -
v_gene: TRBV11-3
j_gene: TRBJ2-1
d_gene: -
CDR3nt: TGTGCCAGCAGCTTAATGCCACAGAATGAGCAGTTCTTC
CDR3aa: CASSLMPQNEQFF

abundance: -
v_gene: TRBV7-2
j_gene: TRBJ2-7
d_gene: -
CDR3nt: TGTGCCAGCAGCTTAGGGGTTGTATCCGAGCAGTACTTC
CDR3aa: CASSLGVVSEQYF

abundance: -
v_gene: TRBV5-6
j_gene: TRBJ2-1
d_gene: -
CDR3nt: TGTGCCAGCAGCTTGGTTGATGAGCAGTTCTTC
CDR3aa: CASSLVDEQFF

abundance: -
v_gene: TRBV14
j_gene: TRBJ1-2
d_gene: -
CDR3nt: TGTGCCAGCAGCCATCTAGGGCACCTCGATGGCTACACCTTC
CDR3aa: CASSHLGHLDGYTF

abundance: few
v_gene: TRBV3-1/TRBV3-2
j_gene: TRBJ1-6
d_gene: -
CDR3nt: TGTGCCAGCAGCCAGATGGATAATTCACCCCTCCACTTT
CDR3aa: CASSQMDNSPLHF

abundance: -
v_gene: TRBV9
j_gene: TRBJ2-1
d_gene: TRBD2
CDR3nt: TGTGCCAGCAGCGTCACTAGCGGGTACAATGAGCAGTTCTTC
CDR3aa: CASSVTSGYNEQFF

abundance: -
v_gene: TRBV10-1
j_gene: TRBJ1-2
d_gene: -
CDR3nt: TGCGCCAGCAGTGACCGGGGCCGCTATGGCTACACCTTC
CDR3aa: CASSDRGRYGYTF

abundance: -
v_gene: TRBV7-2
j_gene: TRBJ2-7
d_gene: -
CDR3nt: TGTGCCAGCAGCCTTACCCCCTACGAGCAGTACTTC
CDR3aa: CASSLTPYEQYF

abundance: once
v_gene: TRBV27
j_gene: TRBJ2-2
d_gene: -
CDR3nt: TGTGCCAGCAGCTGGCCCCCGGGCGGGGAGCTGTTTTTT
CDR3aa: CASSWPPGGELFF

abundance: -
v_gene: TRBV11-3
j_gene: TRBJ1-1
d_gene: -
CDR3nt: TGTGCCAGCAGCTTAGTTCTGATGAACACTGAAGCTTTCTTT
CDR3aa: CASSLVLMNTEAFF

abundance: -
v_gene: TRBV7-9
j_gene: TRBJ2-7
d_gene: -
CDR3nt: TGTGCCAGCAGCTTAGGATCTAGCGCCTCCTACGAGCAGTACTTC
CDR3aa: CASSLGSSASYEQYF

abundance: -
v_gene: TRBV2
j_gene: TRBJ1-4
d_gene: -
CDR3nt: TGTGCCAGCAGTGCGGTGGGCGGAAAACTGTTTTTT
CDR3aa: CASSAVGGKLFF

abundance: -
v_gene: TRBV5-8
j_gene: TRBJ1-6
d_gene: -
CDR3nt: TGTGCCAGCAGCTTGGGGGTACGGGCAGGACCGCTCGTTAATTCACCCCTCCACTTT
CDR3aa: CASSLGVRAGPLVNSPLHF

abundance: -
v_gene: TRBV5-1
j_gene: TRBJ2-7
d_gene: TRBD2
CDR3nt: TGCGCCAGCAGCTTGTTTAGCGGGGGGGTCTACGAGCAGTACTTC
CDR3aa: CASSLFSGGVYEQYF

abundance: once
v_gene: TRBV6-8
j_gene: TRBJ1-2
d_gene: -
CDR3nt: TGTGCCAGCAGTGAAGAGTGGCGAAGTGGCTACACCTTC
CDR3aa: CASSEEWRSGYTF

abundance: -
v_gene: TRBV12-3/TRBV12-4
j_gene: TRBJ1-3
d_gene: -
CDR3nt: TGTGCCAGCAGTTTAGGGCCGGGAAACACCATATATTTT
CDR3aa: CASSLGPGNTIYF

abundance: once
v_gene: TRBV15
j_gene: TRBJ2-5
d_gene: -
CDR3nt: TGTGCCACCAGCAGAGGGACAGAGGGGACCCAGTACTTC
CDR3aa: CATSRGTEGTQYF

abundance: -
v_gene: TRBV27
j_gene: TRBJ1-5
d_gene: -
CDR3nt: TGTGCCAGCAGTTTTCAGGCCTCTAGCAATCAGCCCCAGCATTTT
CDR3aa: CASSFQASSNQPQHF

abundance: -
v_gene: TRBV7-2
j_gene: TRBJ1-5
d_gene: -
CDR3nt: TGTGCCAGCAGCTTACCAGGTATGCCCCAGCATTTT
CDR3aa: CASSLPGMPQHF

abundance: -
v_gene: TRBV2
j_gene: TRBJ2-7
d_gene: TRBD1
CDR3nt: TGTGCCAGCAGCCCGACAGGGTTGGAGAACTACGAGCAGTACTTC
CDR3aa: CASSPTGLENYEQYF

abundance: -
v_gene: TRBV21-1
j_gene: TRBJ2-2
d_gene: -
CDR3nt: TGTGCCAGCAGCAAAGTCGGGGGAATGGCCACCGGGGAGCTGTTTTTT
CDR3aa: CASSKVGGMATGELFF

abundance: -
v_gene: TRBV2
j_gene: TRBJ1-6
d_gene: -
CDR3nt: TGTGCCAGCACCCCTGGGACAAATGGTAATTCACCCCTCCACTTT
CDR3aa: CASTPGTNGNSPLHF

abundance: -
v_gene: TRBV12-3/TRBV12-4
j_gene: TRBJ1-1
d_gene: -
CDR3nt: TGTGCCAGCACCAGAGGAGTAGATGAAGCTTTCTTT
CDR3aa: CASTRGVDEAFF

abundance: -
v_gene: TRBV9
j_gene: TRBJ1-1
d_gene: -
CDR3nt: TGTGCCAGCAGCGTAGACAGCAGGGGAACTGAAGCTTTCTTT
CDR3aa: CASSVDSRGTEAFF

abundance: -
v_gene: TRBV24-1
j_gene: TRBJ1-2
d_gene: -
CDR3nt: TGTGCCACCAGTGATCAGACAGTCAATGGCTACACCTTC
CDR3aa: CATSDQTVNGYTF

abundance: -
v_gene: TRBV4-3
j_gene: TRBJ2-7
d_gene: -
CDR3nt: TGCGCCAGCAGCCCGGGCGACAGCTCCTACGAGCAGTACTTC
CDR3aa: CASSPGDSSYEQYF

abundance: -
v_gene: TRBV18
j_gene: TRBJ1-5
d_gene: TRBD1
CDR3nt: TGTGCCAGCTCACGAGGGACAGGCTATAGCAATCAGCCCCAGCATTTT
CDR3aa: CASSRGTGYSNQPQHF

abundance: once
v_gene: TRBV27
j_gene: TRBJ1-5
d_gene: -
CDR3nt: TGTGCCAGCAGTTTGGGTAGCAATCAGCCCCAGCATTTT
CDR3aa: CASSLGSNQPQHF

abundance: -
v_gene: TRBV4-3
j_gene: TRBJ2-1
d_gene: TRBD2
CDR3nt: TGCGCCAGCAGCCACCATAGCGGGGCGGGGGGCTACAATGAGCAGTTCTTC
CDR3aa: CASSHHSGAGGYNEQFF

abundance: -
v_gene: TRBV24-1
j_gene: TRBJ1-5
d_gene: -
CDR3nt: TGTGCCACCAGTCTCAGGGGATTACCCCAGCATTTT
CDR3aa: CATSLRGLPQHF

abundance: once
v_gene: TRBV6-1
j_gene: TRBJ1-4
d_gene: -
CDR3nt: TGTGCCAGCAGTGAAGGACTGCTAAATGAAAAACTGTTTTTT
CDR3aa: CASSEGLLNEKLFF

abundance: -
v_gene: TRBV9
j_gene: TRBJ2-7
d_gene: TRBD1
CDR3nt: TGTGCCAGCAGCGTGGGGACAGTTAAGACACTCGAGCAGTACTTC
CDR3aa: CASSVGTVKTLEQYF

abundance: -
v_gene: TRBV7-9
j_gene: TRBJ1-1
d_gene: -
CDR3nt: TGTGCCAGCAGCCTACCTGGCGGCACTGAAGCTTTCTTT
CDR3aa: CASSLPGGTEAFF

abundance: few
v_gene: TRBV3-1/TRBV3-2
j_gene: TRBJ2-7
d_gene: -
CDR3nt: TGTGCCAGCAGCCAAGATCGCCTAGTACCGTACGAGCAGTACTTC
CDR3aa: CASSQDRLVPYEQYF